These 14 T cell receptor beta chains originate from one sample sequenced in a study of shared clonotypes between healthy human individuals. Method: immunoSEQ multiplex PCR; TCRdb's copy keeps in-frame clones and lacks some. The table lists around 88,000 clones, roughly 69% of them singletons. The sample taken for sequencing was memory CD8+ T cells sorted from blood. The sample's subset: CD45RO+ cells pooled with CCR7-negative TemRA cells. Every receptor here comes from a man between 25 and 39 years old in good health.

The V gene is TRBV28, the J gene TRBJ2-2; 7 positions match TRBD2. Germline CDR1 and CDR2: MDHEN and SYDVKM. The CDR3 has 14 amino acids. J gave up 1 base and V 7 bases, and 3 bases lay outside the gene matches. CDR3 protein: CASIGRENTGELFF. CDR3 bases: TGTGCCAGCATAGGGAGGGAGAACACCGGGGAGCTGTTTTTT.

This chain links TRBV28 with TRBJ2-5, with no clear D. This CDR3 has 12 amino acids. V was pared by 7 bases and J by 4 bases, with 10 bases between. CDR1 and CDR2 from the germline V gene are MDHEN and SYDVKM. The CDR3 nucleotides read TGTGCCAGCACTCGTGGGTTAGAGACCCAGTACTTC. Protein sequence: CASTRGLETQYF.

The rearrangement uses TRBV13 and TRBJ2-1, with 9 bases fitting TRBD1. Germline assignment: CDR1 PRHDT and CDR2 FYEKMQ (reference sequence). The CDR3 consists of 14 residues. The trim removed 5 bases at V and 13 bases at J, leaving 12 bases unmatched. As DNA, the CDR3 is TGTGCCAGCAGCGTTACAGGGGGCGTTGTAAAACAGTTCTTC. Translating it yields CASSVTGGVVKQFF.

The CDR3 protein is CASSWGLPSDEQFF. In DNA, the CDR3 is TGTGCCAGCAGTTGGGGACTACCCTCGGATGAGCAGTTCTTC. This chain connects TRBV27 to TRBJ2-1; 7 bases fit TRBD2. Looked up from germline, CDR1 is MNHEY and CDR2 is SMNVEV (reference sequence). This CDR3 has 14 residues. The V gene end was trimmed by 4 bases and the J gene end by 8 bases; junction bases not matched to a gene: 8.

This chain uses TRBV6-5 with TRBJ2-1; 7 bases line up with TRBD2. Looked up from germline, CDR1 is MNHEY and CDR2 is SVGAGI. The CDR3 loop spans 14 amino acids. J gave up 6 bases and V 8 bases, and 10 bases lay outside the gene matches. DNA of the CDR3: TGTGCCAGCTCTACGGCGGGAGTCCTCAATGAGCAGTTCTTC. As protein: CASSTAGVLNEQFF.

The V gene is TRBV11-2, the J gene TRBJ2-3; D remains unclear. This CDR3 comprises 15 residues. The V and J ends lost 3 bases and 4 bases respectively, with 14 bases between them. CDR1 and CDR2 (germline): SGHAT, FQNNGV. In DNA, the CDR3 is TGTGCCAGCAGCTTCGGATTCAAAAGGTCAGATACGCAGTATTTT. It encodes CASSFGFKRSDTQYF. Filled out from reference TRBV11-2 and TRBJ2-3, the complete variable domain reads EAGVAQSPRYKIIEKRQSVAFWCNPISGHATLYWYQQILGQGPKLLIQFQNNGVVDDSQLPKDRFSAERLKGVDSTLKIQPAKLEDSAVYLCASSFGFKRSDTQYFGPGTRLTVL.

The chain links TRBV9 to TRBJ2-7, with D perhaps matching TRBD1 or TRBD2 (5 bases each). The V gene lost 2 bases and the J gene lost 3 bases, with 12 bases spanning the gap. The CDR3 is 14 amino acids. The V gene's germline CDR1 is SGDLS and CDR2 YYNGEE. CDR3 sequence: CASSVGVFGYEQYF. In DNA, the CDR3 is TGTGCCAGCAGCGTGGGGGTTTTTGGCTACGAGCAGTACTTC.

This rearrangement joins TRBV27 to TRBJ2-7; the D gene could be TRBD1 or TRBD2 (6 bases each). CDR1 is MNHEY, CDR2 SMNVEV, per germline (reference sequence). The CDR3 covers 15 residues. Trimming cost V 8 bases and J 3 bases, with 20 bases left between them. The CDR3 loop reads CASRLGARGGYEQYF. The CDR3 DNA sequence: TGTGCCAGCCGCCTGGGGGCTCGGGGAGGCTACGAGCAGTACTTC.

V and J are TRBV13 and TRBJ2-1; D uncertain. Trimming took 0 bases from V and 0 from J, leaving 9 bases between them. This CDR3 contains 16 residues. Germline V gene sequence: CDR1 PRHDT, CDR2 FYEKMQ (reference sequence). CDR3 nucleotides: TGTGCCAGCAGCTTAGGGTGGGGAAACTCCTACAATGAGCAGTTCTTC. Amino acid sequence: CASSLGWGNSYNEQFF. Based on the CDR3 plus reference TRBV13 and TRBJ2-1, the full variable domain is AAGVIQSPRHLIKEKRETATLKCYPIPRHDTVYWYQQGPGQDPQFLISFYEKMQSDKGSIPDRFSAQQFSDYHSELNMSSLELGDSALYFCASSLGWGNSYNEQFFGPGTRLTVL.

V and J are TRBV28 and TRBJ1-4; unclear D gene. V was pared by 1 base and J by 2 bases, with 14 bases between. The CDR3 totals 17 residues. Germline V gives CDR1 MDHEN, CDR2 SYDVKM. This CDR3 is CASSLFPRADTNEKLFF. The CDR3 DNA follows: TGTGCCAGCAGTTTATTTCCTAGGGCGGACACTAATGAAAAACTGTTTTTT.

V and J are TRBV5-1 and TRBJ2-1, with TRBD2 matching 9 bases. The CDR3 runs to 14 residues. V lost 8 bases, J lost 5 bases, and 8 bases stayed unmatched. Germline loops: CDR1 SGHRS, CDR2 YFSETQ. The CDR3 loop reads CASSAGGRNNEQFF. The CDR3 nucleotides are TGCGCCAGTTCAGCGGGAGGCCGAAACAATGAGCAGTTCTTC.

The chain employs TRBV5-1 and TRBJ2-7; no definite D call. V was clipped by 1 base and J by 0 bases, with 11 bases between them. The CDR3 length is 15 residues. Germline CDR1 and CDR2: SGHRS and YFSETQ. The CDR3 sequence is CASSLRAAPSYEQYF. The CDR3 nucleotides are TGCGCCAGCAGCTTGAGGGCTGCTCCCTCCTACGAGCAGTACTTC.

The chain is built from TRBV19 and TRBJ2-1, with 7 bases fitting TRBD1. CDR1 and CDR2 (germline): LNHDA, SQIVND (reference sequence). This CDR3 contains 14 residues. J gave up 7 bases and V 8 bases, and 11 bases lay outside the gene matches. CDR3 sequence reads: CASARQGFLNEQFF. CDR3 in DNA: TGTGCCAGTGCCAGACAGGGTTTTTTAAATGAGCAGTTCTTC.

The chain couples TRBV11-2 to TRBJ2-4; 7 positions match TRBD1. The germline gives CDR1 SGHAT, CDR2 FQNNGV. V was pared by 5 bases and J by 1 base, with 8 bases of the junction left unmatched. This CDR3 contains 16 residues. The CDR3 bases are TGTGCCAGCAGCCCGAGACAGGGTGGGGCCAAAAACATTCAGTACTTC. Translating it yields CASSPRQGGAKNIQYF.